The next 17 T cell receptor beta chains were all read from a single sample in a study of shared clonotypes between healthy human individuals. Measured with immunoSEQ multiplex PCR; TCRdb has only the in-frame clones, and not every one. The sample holds a few million clones, roughly 90% seen once. Material: naive CD4+ T cells from PBMCs. Subset in this sample: CD45RA+ positively selected. The receptors here all came from a man aged 18 to 30 in good health. Some clones in this sample may be carry-over from other donors' samples.

The gene calls are TRBV15 and TRBJ2-5, with 10 nucleotides matching TRBD1. V lost 1 base to trimming and J lost 7 bases; unmatched junction nucleotides: 6. Germline CDR1 LNHNV, CDR2 YYDKDF (reference sequence). The CDR3 loop spans 15 amino acids. The CDR3 DNA sequence: TGTGCCACCAGCAGAGCCGGGACAGGGGCCTGGACCCAGTACTTC. Protein product: CATSRAGTGAWTQYF.

The J gene is TRBJ2-3, the V gene TRBV28; 7 bases align to TRBD1. Germline CDR1 is MDHEN and CDR2 is SYDVKM. This CDR3 is 16 amino acids long. Trimming at V came to 5 bases and at J to 2 bases, leaving 10 bases not matched to a gene. The CDR3 nucleotides read TGTGCCAGCAGTGGACCGAGACAGGGCCTCACAGATACGCAGTATTTT. Translated, it gives CASSGPRQGLTDTQYF.

The CDR3 loop reads CASSLSDTQYF. CDR3 coding DNA: TGCGCCAGCAGCCTCAGTGATACGCAGTATTTT. This sequence joins TRBV10-2 and TRBJ2-3, with D unresolved. The V and J ends lost 6 bases and 6 bases respectively, with 7 bases between them. The CDR3 runs to 11 residues. Germline V gene sequence: CDR1 WSHSY, CDR2 SAAADI.

Concerning this clone itself: Other DNA sequences in the same sample also yield this CDR3. The V call is TRBV2, the J call TRBJ2-3, with D unresolved. The CDR3 spans 11 residues. V was pared by 6 bases and J by 3 bases, with 4 bases between. Germline V gene data show CDR1 as SNHLY and CDR2 as FYNNEI. The CDR3 protein is CASSLTDTQYF. The CDR3 DNA is TGTGCCAGCAGCCTTACAGATACGCAGTATTTT.

The chain recombines TRBV11-3 with TRBJ2-3; perhaps TRBD1 as D (5 bases). Germline loops: CDR1 SGHNT, CDR2 YENEEA. This CDR3 is 13 amino acids long. Between the trimmed V and J ends, which lost 5 bases and 5 bases, there was a span of 11 bases. In nucleotides, the CDR3 is TGTGCCAGCAGCCATGACAGAGTAGATACGCAGTATTTT. Its translation is CASSHDRVDTQYF.

Regarding this clone: This sample also contains other DNA sequences that code for the same CDR3. CDR3 in amino acids: CASSGGLSYGYTF. The CDR3 nucleotides are TGTGCCAGCAGCGGAGGACTCTCCTATGGCTACACCTTC. V is TRBV2 and J is TRBJ1-2; the D is unclear. Germline V gives CDR1 SNHLY, CDR2 FYNNEI. This CDR3 contains 13 residues. Trimming stripped 6 bases from V and 4 bases from J, with 12 bases between.

V and J are TRBV19 and TRBJ1-5; a weak D match, TRBD1 (5 bases). V shed 1 base and J shed 5 bases, with 9 bases lying between them. The length of the CDR3 is 14 residues. Per the germline V gene, CDR1 is LNHDA and CDR2 is SQIVND (reference sequence). DNA for the CDR3: TGTGCCAGTAGTATAGGGGGCTATGATCAGCCCCAGCATTTT. Encoded protein: CASSIGGYDQPQHF.

This sequence joins TRBV7-3 and TRBJ2-1; D gene uncertain. The V end was cut by 5 bases, the J end by 7 bases, with 9 bases between. The CDR3 totals 12 residues. Per the germline V gene, CDR1 is SGHTA and CDR2 is FQGTGA. CDR3 in amino acids: CASSEAGNEQFF. CDR3 sequence (DNA): TGTGCCAGCAGCGAGGCCGGGAATGAGCAGTTCTTC.

This chain joins TRBV7-2 and TRBJ1-6; D is ambiguous. V was pared by 1 base and J by 10 bases, with 23 bases between. The CDR3 totals 18 residues. The V gene's germline CDR1 is SGHTA and CDR2 FQGNSA. Written as DNA, the CDR3 is TGTGCCAGCAGCTTAGAGGCCCGCAGGACGCTGGGTCGATCACCCCTCCACTTT. This codes for CASSLEARRTLGRSPLHF.

The chain combines TRBV6-1 with TRBJ1-3, with D unresolved. Germline assignment: CDR1 MNHNS and CDR2 SASEGT. The CDR3 is 15 residues long. Trimming removed 0 bases at V and 7 bases at J, with 13 bases between. The CDR3 sequence: CASSEAGGGRNTIYF. The CDR3 DNA follows: TGTGCCAGCAGTGAAGCAGGCGGCGGCCGGAACACCATATATTTT.

This chain uses TRBV4-2 with TRBJ2-2; D is ambiguous. The CDR3 totals 15 residues. Trimming stripped 1 base from V and 8 bases from J, with 14 bases between. Germline CDR1 reads LGHNA; CDR2 reads YNFKEQ. Written as DNA, the CDR3 is TGTGCCAGCAGCCAAGGGAATAGGGTGACTGGGGAGCTGTTTTTT. Residues: CASSQGNRVTGELFF.

The gene calls are TRBV7-9 and TRBJ2-3; TRBD2 agrees at 13 bases. Germline V gene lookup returns CDR1 SEHNR and CDR2 FQNEAQ (reference sequence). This CDR3 comprises 15 residues. Trimming removed 5 bases from V and 13 bases from J; junction bases left unmatched: 12. The CDR3 DNA is TGTGCCAGCAGCCCGGTGACTAGCGGGAGGTCCCCGAAGTATTTT. Its translation is CASSPVTSGRSPKYF.

The chain couples TRBV7-8 to TRBJ2-1; D not certain. V lost 1 base, J lost 3 bases, and 7 bases lay in between. The CDR3 consists of 14 residues. The V gene's germline CDR1 is SGHVS and CDR2 FQNEAQ. CDR3 nucleotides: TGTGCCAGCAGCTTAGGGAGTTTCTACAATGAGCAGTTCTTC. Protein: CASSLGSFYNEQFF.

Here the CDR3 reads CASSLGRGIGAFF. The CDR3 DNA reads as TGTGCCAGCAGTTTGGGGAGGGGTATAGGAGCTTTCTTT. The V and J genes are TRBV28 and TRBJ1-1, with D possibly matching TRBD1 (5 bases). V dropped 3 bases and J dropped 10 bases, with 15 bases sitting between them. This CDR3 region has 13 residues. Germline V gene data show CDR1 as MDHEN and CDR2 as SYDVKM.

The rearrangement uses TRBV28 and TRBJ2-3; TRBD2 agrees at 12 bases. The germline V gene has CDR1 MDHEN and CDR2 SYDVKM. Trimming at V came to 5 bases and at J to 4 bases, leaving 13 bases not matched to a gene. CDR3 length: 18 residues. The CDR3 protein is CASSPWVVLAGGSDTQYF. The CDR3 region has the DNA TGTGCCAGCAGTCCGTGGGTGGTACTAGCGGGAGGTTCAGATACGCAGTATTTT.

Points on this clone: Other DNA sequences in this sample translate to the same CDR3. The chain has TRBV28 and TRBJ2-7; no clear D gene. Germline loops: CDR1 MDHEN, CDR2 SYDVKM. The CDR3 is 12 amino acids. Trimming stripped 2 bases from V and 3 bases from J, with 5 bases between. CDR3 in amino acids: CASSLAGYEQYF. The DNA of the CDR3 is TGTGCCAGCAGTTTAGCCGGCTACGAGCAGTACTTC.

In its sample, this clone was seen a few times. This chain joins TRBV28 and TRBJ1-5; possibly TRBD1 for D (6 bases). V was shortened by 4 bases and J by 0 bases, with 13 bases between the two germline ends. Germline CDR1 reads MDHEN; CDR2 reads SYDVKM. The length of the CDR3 is 16 residues. This CDR3 reads CASSSVGADSNQPQHF. The CDR3 region has the DNA TGTGCCAGCAGTTCAGTGGGGGCAGATAGCAATCAGCCCCAGCATTTT.